This TCR beta chain is drawn from a study of T-cell memory formation after mild COVID-19. Germline V gives CDR1 SGHNT, CDR2 YENEEA. The ends lost 4 bases at V and 3 bases at J; junction bases unmatched: 3. The CDR3 has 15 amino acids. This clonotype occurred a few times. MiXCR was run by TCRdb on the 5' RACE reads, yielding one entry per CDR3 protein. The sample shows some 250,000 distinct CDR3 sequences, roughly 10% of them seen only once. What was sequenced was PBMCs or a T cell subset sorted from them (not recorded which). The chain is built from TRBV11-3 and TRBJ1-1; 12 bases map to TRBD1. The source is a man in his late teens or twenties who had mild COVID-19 (a few samples of this study predate the infection). Cell type and time point are not known. The CDR3 loop is CASSSGQGADTEAFF. Here the CDR3 DNA reads TGTGCCAGCAGCTCGGGACAGGGGGCGGACACTGAAGCTTTCTTT.